This T cell receptor beta chain came from a study of T cells in Graves' hyperthyroidism and ophthalmopathy. Germline V gene data show CDR1 as MDHEN and CDR2 as SYDVKM. The CDR3 is 12 amino acids. V was trimmed by 7 bases and J by 7 bases, leaving 13 bases between them. Ten or more counts support this clonotype. There were TCR beta CDR3 regions amplified from RNA transcripts. The primer set for the first-round RT-PCR of the TCR CDR3 was HTBI. TCRdb re-called the multiplex PCR reads with MiXCR, one entry per CDR3 protein. The repertoire consists of 490,000 or so distinct CDR3 sequences, with roughly a sixth occurring once and the leading ten covering about 29%.

V is TRBV28 and J is TRBJ1-1, with D possibly TRBD1 on 5 matching bases. Sequencing was carried out using blood. The source of this sequence is a woman aged 30 to 39 with Graves' ophthalmopathy. The CDR3, as DNA: TGTGCCAGCACTCCTGGGAGGGGTGAAGCTTTCTTT. It encodes CASTPGRGEAFF.